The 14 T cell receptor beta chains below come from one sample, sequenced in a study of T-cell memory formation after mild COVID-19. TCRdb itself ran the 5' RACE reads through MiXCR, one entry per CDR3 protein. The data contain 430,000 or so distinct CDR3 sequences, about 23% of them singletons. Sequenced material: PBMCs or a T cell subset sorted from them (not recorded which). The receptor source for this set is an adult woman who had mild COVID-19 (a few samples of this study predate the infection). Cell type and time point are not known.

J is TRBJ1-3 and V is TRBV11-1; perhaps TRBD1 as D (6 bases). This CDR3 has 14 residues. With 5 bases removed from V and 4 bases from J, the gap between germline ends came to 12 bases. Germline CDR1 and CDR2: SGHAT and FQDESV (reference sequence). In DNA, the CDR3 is TGTGCCAGCAGCGACGACAGGAGCGGAAACACCATATATTTT. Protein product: CASSDDRSGNTIYF. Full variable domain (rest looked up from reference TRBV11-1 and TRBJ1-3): EAEVAQSPRYKITEKSQAVAFWCDPISGHATLYWYRQILGQGPELLVQFQDESVVDDSQLPKDRFSAERLKGVDSTLKIQPAELGDSAMYLCASSDDRSGNTIYFGEGSWLTVV.

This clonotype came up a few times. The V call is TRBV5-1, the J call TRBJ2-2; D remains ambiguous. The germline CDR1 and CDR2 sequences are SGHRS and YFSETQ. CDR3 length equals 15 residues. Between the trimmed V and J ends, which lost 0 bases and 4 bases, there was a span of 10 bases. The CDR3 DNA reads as TGCGCCAGCAGCTTGGCCTTACAGACCACCGGGGAGCTGTTTTTT. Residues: CASSLALQTTGELFF.

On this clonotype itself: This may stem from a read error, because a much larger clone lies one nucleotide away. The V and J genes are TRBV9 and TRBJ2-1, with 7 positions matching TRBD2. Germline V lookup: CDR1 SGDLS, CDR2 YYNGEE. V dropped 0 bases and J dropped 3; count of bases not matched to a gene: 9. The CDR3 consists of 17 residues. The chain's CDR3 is CASSVDPTGGLYNEQFF. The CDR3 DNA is TGTGCCAGCAGCGTAGATCCCACGGGAGGCCTCTACAATGAGCAGTTCTTC. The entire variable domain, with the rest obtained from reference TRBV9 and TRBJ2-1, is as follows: DSGVTQTPKHLITATGQRVTLRCSPRSGDLSVYWYQQSLDQGLQFLIQYYNGEERAKGNILERFSAQQFPDLHSELNLSSLELGDSALYFCASSVDPTGGLYNEQFFGPGTRLTVL.

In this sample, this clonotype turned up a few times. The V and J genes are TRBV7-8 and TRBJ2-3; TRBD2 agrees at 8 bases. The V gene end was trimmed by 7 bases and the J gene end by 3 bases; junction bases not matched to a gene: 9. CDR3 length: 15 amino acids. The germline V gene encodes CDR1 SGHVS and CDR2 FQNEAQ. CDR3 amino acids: CASTPPGTRTDTQYF. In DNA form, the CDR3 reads TGTGCCAGCACCCCCCCGGGGACTAGGACAGATACGCAGTATTTT.

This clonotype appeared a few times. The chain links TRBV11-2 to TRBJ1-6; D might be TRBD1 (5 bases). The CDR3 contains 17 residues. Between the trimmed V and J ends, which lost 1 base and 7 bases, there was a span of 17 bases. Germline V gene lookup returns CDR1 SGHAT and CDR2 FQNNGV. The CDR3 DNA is TGTGCCAGCAGCTTAGGGGGGGTAGGCAGTCTAAATTCACCCCTCCACTTT. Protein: CASSLGGVGSLNSPLHF.

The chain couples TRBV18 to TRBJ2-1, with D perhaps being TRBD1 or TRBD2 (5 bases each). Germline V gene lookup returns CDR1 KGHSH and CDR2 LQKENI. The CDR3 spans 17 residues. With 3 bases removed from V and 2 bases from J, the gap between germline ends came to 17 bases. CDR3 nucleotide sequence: TGTGCCAGCTCACCTAAGGTGGTGGGGACCACCTACAATGAGCAGTTCTTC. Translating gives CASSPKVVGTTYNEQFF. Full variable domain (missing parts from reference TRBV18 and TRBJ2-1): NAGVMQNPRHLVRRRGQEARLRCSPMKGHSHVYWYRQLPEEGLKFMVYLQKENIIDESGMPKERFSAEFPKEGPSILRIQQVVRGDSAAYFCASSPKVVGTTYNEQFFGPGTRLTVL.

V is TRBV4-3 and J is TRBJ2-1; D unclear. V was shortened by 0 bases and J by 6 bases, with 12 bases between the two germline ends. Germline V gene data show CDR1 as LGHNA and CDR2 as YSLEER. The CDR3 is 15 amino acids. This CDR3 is CASSQEVWASNEQFF. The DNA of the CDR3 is TGCGCCAGCAGCCAAGAGGTCTGGGCCAGCAATGAGCAGTTCTTC.

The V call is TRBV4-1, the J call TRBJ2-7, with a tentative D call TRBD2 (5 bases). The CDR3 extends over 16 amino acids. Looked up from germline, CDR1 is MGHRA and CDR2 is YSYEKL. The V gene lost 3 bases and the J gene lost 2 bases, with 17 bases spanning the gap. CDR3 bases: TGCGCCAGCAGCCACCCGCTACGAGGGCGTACCTACGAGCAGTACTTC. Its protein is CASSHPLRGRTYEQYF.

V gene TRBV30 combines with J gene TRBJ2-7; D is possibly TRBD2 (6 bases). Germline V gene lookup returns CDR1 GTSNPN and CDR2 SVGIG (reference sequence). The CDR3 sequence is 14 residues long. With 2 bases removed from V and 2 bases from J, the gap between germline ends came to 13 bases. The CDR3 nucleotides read TGTGCCTGGAGTACGGGAGTGGGGGCCTACGAGCAGTACTTC. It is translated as CAWSTGVGAYEQYF. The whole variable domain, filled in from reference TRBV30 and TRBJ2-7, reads SQTIHQWPATLVQPVGSPLSLECTVEGTSNPNLYWYRQAAGRGLQLLFYSVGIGQISSEVPQNLSASRPQDRQFILSSKKLLLSDSGFYLCAWSTGVGAYEQYFGPGTRLTVT.

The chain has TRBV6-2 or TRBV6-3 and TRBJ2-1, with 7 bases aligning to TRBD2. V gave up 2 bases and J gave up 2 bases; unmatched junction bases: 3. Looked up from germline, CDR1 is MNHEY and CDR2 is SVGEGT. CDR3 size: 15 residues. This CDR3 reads CASSYRGLPYNEQFF. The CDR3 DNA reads TGTGCCAGCAGTTACAGGGGACTACCCTACAATGAGCAGTTCTTC.

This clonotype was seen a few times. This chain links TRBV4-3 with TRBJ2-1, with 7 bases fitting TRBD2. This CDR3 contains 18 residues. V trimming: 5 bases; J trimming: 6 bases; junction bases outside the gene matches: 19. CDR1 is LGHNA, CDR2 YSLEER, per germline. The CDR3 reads CASSVREAGPGKANEQFF. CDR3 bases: TGCGCCAGCAGCGTTCGGGAGGCGGGCCCCGGAAAGGCCAATGAGCAGTTCTTC.

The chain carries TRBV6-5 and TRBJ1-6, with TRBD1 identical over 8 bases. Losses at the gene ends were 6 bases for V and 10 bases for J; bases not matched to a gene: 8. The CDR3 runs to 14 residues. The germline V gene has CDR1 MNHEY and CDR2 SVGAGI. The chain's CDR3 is CASSKTGESSPLHF. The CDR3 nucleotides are TGTGCCAGCAGCAAGACAGGGGAGAGCTCACCCCTCCACTTT.

Here the CDR3 reads CASSPELRYEQYF. The DNA of the CDR3 is TGTGCCAGCAGCCCCGAACTGCGCTACGAGCAGTACTTC. The V and J genes are TRBV3-1 and TRBJ2-7; D gene ambiguous. V shed 4 bases and J shed 3 bases, with 10 bases lying between them. Looked up from germline, CDR1 is LGHDT and CDR2 is YNNKEL (reference sequence). The CDR3 sequence is 13 residues long.

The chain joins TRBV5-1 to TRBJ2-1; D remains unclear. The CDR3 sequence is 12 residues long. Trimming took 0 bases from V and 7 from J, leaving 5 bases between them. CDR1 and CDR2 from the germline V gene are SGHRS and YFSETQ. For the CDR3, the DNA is TGCGCCAGCAGCTTGGAAAAGAATGAGCAGTTCTTC. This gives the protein CASSLEKNEQFF.